Sequencing of this T cell receptor (beta chain) was carried out in a study of radiotherapy plus CTLA-4 blockade in lung cancer. Regarding the study as a whole: Subsequent to radiotherapy plus ipilimumab, tumor-derived TCR clones underwent expansion in blood.

Details on this clone: What it binds is unknown. Germline and junction disagree at one end, which may indicate a read error.

Treatment of patients with chemo-refractory metastatic non-small-cell lung cancer consisted of focal radiation plus CTLA-4 blockade with ipilimumab. Using immunoSEQ multiplex PCR, the repertoire was profiled, and TCRdb retains in-frame clones only, with some absent. The sample records approximately 83,000 clones, about four fifths being singletons. This clonotype originated in a human donor with non-small cell lung cancer who had a partial response to radiotherapy plus ipilimumab. Some clones in this sample may be carry-over from other donors' samples. The source was peripheral blood, collected from a patient treated with radiotherapy plus ipilimumab.

This CDR3 reads CASSLGGALGREKLFF. The CDR3 nucleotides read TGTGCCAGCAGTTTGGGGGGCGCCCTAGGACGTGAAAAACTGTTTTTT. This chain connects TRBV5-5 to TRBJ1-4; D may be TRBD1 (6 bases). The germline CDR1 and CDR2 sequences are SGHKS and YYEKEE (reference sequence). The CDR3 is 16 residues long. The full variable domain, its missing parts supplied by reference TRBV5-5 and TRBJ1-4, is DAGVTQSPTHLIKTRGQQVTLRCSPISGHKSVSWYQQVLGQGPQFIFQYYEKEERGRGNFPDRFSARQFPNYSSELNVNALLLGDSALYLCASSLGGALGREKLFFGSGTQLSVL.